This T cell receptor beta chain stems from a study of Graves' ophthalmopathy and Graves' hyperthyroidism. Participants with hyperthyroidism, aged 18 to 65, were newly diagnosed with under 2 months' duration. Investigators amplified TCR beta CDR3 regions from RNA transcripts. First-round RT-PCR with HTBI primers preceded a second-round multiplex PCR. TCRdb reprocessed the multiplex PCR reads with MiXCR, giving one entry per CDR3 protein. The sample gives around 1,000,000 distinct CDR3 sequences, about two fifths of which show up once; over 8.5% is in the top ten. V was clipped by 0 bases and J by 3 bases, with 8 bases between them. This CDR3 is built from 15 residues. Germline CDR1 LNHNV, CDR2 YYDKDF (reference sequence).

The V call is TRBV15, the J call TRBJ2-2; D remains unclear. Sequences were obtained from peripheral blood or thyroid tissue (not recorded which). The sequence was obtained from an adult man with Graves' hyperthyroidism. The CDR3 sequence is CATSRDYPDTGELFF. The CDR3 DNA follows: TGTGCCACCAGCAGAGATTACCCGGACACCGGGGAGCTGTTTTTT.